This T cell receptor beta chain was profiled in a study of cytomegalovirus exposure and HLA in healthy donors. Measured with immunoSEQ multiplex PCR; TCRdb has only the in-frame clones, and not every one. Of 57,000 or so clones in the sample, about 91% were seen once. This CDR3 has 11 amino acids. CDR1 GTSNPN and CDR2 SVGIG come from the germline V gene (reference sequence). The germline V and J ends were trimmed by 0 bases and 7 bases, with 4 bases remaining between them. J is TRBJ2-1 and V is TRBV30; D gene unclear. Sequenced input: PBMCs. This clonotype was obtained from a woman in her 30s in good health and CMV-seronegative. CDR3 in amino acids: CAWSVRNEQFF. CDR3 nucleotides: TGTGCCTGGAGTGTGCGGAATGAGCAGTTCTTC.